These 12 T cell receptor beta chains were all obtained from the same sample, sequenced in a study of identical twins. Via MiXCR, TCRdb re-called the 5' RACE reads, giving one row per CDR3 protein. The sample holds fewer than 900,000 distinct CDR3 sequences, approximately 22% seen once. These data also formed part of another study, on T cells expressing NK-cell markers.

Sequenced: PBMCs. The receptors stem from a woman younger than 35 in good health.

The J gene is TRBJ2-1, the V gene TRBV7-9; D might be TRBD1 (6 bases). This CDR3 is 17 amino acids long. Germline CDR1 is SEHNR and CDR2 is FQNEAQ (reference sequence). Between the trimmed V and J ends, which lost 4 bases and 4 bases, there was a span of 20 bases. CDR3 nucleotides: TGTGCCAGCAGCTCCACGCAGCCCACGGACAGTTACAATGAGCAGTTCTTC. Translation gives CASSSTQPTDSYNEQFF.

This clonotype was counted only a few times. The chain combines TRBV6-5 with TRBJ2-1; D gene uncertain. The CDR3 spans 13 residues. Germline V gene lookup returns CDR1 MNHEY and CDR2 SVGAGI. Trimming cost V 4 bases and J 7 bases, with 11 bases left between them. The CDR3 here is CASSLSLENEQFF. CDR3 sequence (DNA): TGTGCCAGCAGTTTATCCCTAGAAAATGAGCAGTTCTTC.

This clonotype was counted ten times or more. The rearrangement links TRBV6-1 to TRBJ2-7; the D is unclear. Germline V CDR1 and CDR2: MNHNS, SASEGT. The V end lost 5 bases, the J end lost 0 bases, and 11 bases lay between the germline ends. This CDR3 contains 14 residues. The CDR3: CASSPGGNSYEQYF. CDR3 in DNA: TGTGCCAGCAGTCCCGGCGGCAACTCCTACGAGCAGTACTTC.

This clonotype appeared many times. J is TRBJ2-4 and V is TRBV6-5, with D maybe TRBD1 (6 bases). This CDR3 has 18 amino acids. V lost 4 bases and J 0 bases, leaving 19 bases between the germline ends. The germline gives CDR1 MNHEY, CDR2 SVGAGI. CDR3 residues: CASSSETDRSLAKNIQYF. Here the CDR3 DNA reads TGTGCCAGCAGTTCCGAAACCGACAGGAGCCTAGCCAAAAACATTCAGTACTTC.

This clonotype appeared a few times. The genes are TRBV29-1 and TRBJ1-1; 7 bases are a match to TRBD1. The CDR3 runs to 12 residues. Germline values: CDR1 SQVTM, CDR2 ANQGSEA. Unmatched junction bases numbered 6, after V lost 6 bases and J lost 5 bases. In nucleotides, the CDR3 is TGCAGCGTCGGCGGGACAGCTACTGAAGCTTTCTTT. Its protein product is CSVGGTATEAFF.

In this sample, this clonotype turned up a few times. The chain joins TRBV5-1 to TRBJ2-7; the D is unclear. The CDR3 consists of 17 residues. Germline assignment: CDR1 SGHRS and CDR2 YFSETQ. Trimming pared 0 bases from V and 2 bases from J, leaving 18 bases between. CDR3 residues: CASSLEGRRTYTYEQYF. The CDR3 nucleotides are TGCGCCAGCAGCTTGGAAGGACGGAGAACCTACACCTACGAGCAGTACTTC.

A few counts support this clonotype. The chain uses TRBV6-5 and TRBJ2-6; no clear D gene. In germline, CDR1 is MNHEY, CDR2 SVGAGI. The CDR3 is 15 amino acids. Between the trimmed V and J ends, which lost 3 bases and 0 bases, there was a span of 6 bases. The CDR3 reads CASSYGSSGANVLTF. CDR3 coding DNA: TGTGCCAGCAGTTATGGAAGCTCTGGGGCCAACGTCCTGACTTTC.

The chain joins TRBV12-3 or TRBV12-4 to TRBJ2-1; D remains ambiguous. The V and J ends lost 1 base and 9 bases respectively, with 7 bases between them. The CDR3 contains 12 residues. CDR3 sequence reads: CASSLGWSEQFF. The CDR3 nucleotides read TGTGCCAGCAGTTTAGGATGGAGTGAGCAGTTCTTC.

This clonotype showed up just a few times. This chain links TRBV9 with TRBJ2-7; TRBD1 might be the D (5 bases). V was cut by 1 base and J by 1 base, with 9 bases left in between. The CDR3 length is 14 residues. Germline lookup yields CDR1 SGDLS and CDR2 YYNGEE. CDR3 sequence: CASSVWGGSYEQYF. The CDR3 DNA reads as TGTGCCAGCAGCGTATGGGGCGGATCCTACGAGCAGTACTTC.

This chain connects TRBV20-1 to TRBJ1-6, with TRBD1 identical over 7 bases. With 4 bases clipped from V and 9 bases from J, the junction kept 3 bases outside the gene matches. The germline V gene encodes CDR1 DFQATT and CDR2 SNEGSKA (reference sequence). The CDR3 totals 12 residues. The chain's CDR3 is CSANRGGSPLHF. CDR3 in DNA: TGCAGTGCTAACAGGGGCGGTTCACCCCTCCACTTT.

This clonotype was counted a few times. The chain has TRBV7-9 and TRBJ2-2; no clear D gene. Germline assignment: CDR1 SEHNR and CDR2 FQNEAQ (reference sequence). CDR3 length: 14 residues. The V and J ends lost 2 bases and 4 bases respectively, with 8 bases between them. CDR3 amino acids: CASSLLFSTGELFF. Written as DNA, the CDR3 is TGTGCCAGCAGCTTACTGTTTTCCACCGGGGAGCTGTTTTTT.

DNA of the CDR3: TGTGCCAGCAGCCGGGACCACCCCTACGAGCAGTACTTC. Its protein product is CASSRDHPYEQYF. J is TRBJ2-7 and V is TRBV7-9; perhaps D is TRBD1 or TRBD2 (5 bases each). From germline, CDR1 is SEHNR and CDR2 FQNEAQ (reference sequence). CDR3 length: 13 amino acids. Trimming stripped 5 bases from V and 2 bases from J, with 10 bases between. Full variable domain (missing parts from reference TRBV7-9 and TRBJ2-7): DTGVSQNPRHKITKRGQNVTFRCDPISEHNRLYWYRQTLGQGPEFLTYFQNEAQLEKSRLLSDRFSAERPKGSFSTLEIQRTEQGDSAMYLCASSRDHPYEQYFGPGTRLTVT.